This T cell receptor (beta chain) was found in a study of blood T cell repertoires in COVID-19. From germline, CDR1 is LNHDA and CDR2 SQIVND (reference sequence). The ends were cut back, 3 bases at V and 2 bases at J, with 14 bases in the middle. The CDR3 spans 16 residues. The method was immunoSEQ multiplex PCR; TCRdb's version includes in-frame clones alone and lacks a portion of them. The repertoire holds under 300,000 clones, with 84% as singletons. This chain connects TRBV19 to TRBJ1-5, with a possible D match to TRBD1 (5 bases). This TCR was recovered from a woman aged 40 to 50 who had recovered from COVID-19. Sequenced material: peripheral blood. The CDR3, as DNA: TGTGCCAGTAGTATTCATGGCAGGGAGGGCAATCAGCCCCAGCATTTT. Amino acids: CASSIHGREGNQPQHF.